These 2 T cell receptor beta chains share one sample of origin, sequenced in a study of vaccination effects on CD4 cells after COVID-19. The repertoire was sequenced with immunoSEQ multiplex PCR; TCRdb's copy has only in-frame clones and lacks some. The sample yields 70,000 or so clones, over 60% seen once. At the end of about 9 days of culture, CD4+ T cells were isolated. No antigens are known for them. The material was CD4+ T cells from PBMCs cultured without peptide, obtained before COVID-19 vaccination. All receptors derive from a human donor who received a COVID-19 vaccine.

CDR3 in amino acids: CASSVEGTDTQYF. CDR3 coding DNA: TGTGCCAGCAGTGTCGAAGGGACAGATACGCAGTATTTT. The J gene is TRBJ2-3, the V gene TRBV6-4; D not certain. Germline-derived CDR1 and CDR2 are MRHNA and SNTAGT. The CDR3 loop spans 13 amino acids. Trimming pared 4 bases from V and 3 bases from J, leaving 8 bases between.

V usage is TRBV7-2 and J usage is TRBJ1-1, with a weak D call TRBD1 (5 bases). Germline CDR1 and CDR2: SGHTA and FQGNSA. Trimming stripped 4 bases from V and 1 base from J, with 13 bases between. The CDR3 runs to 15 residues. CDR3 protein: CASSSRRGSNTEAFF. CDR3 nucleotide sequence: TGTGCCAGCAGCTCCAGGAGGGGTTCGAACACTGAAGCTTTCTTT.